These 11 T cell receptor beta chains were all obtained from the same sample, sequenced in a study of blood T cell repertoires in COVID-19. Assay used: immunoSEQ multiplex PCR; TCRdb lists only in-frame clones, some missing. The sample holds tens of thousands of clones, about 93% seen once. Sequencing used peripheral blood. These receptors were collected from a man aged 80 or over with acute or convalescent COVID-19.

This clone was observed a handful of times. The CDR3 is CASRRTGGGSEQYF. CDR3 DNA sequence: TGTGCCAGCAGACGTACAGGGGGAGGAAGCGAGCAGTACTTC. V and J are TRBV11-2 and TRBJ2-7; the match to TRBD1 covers 8 bases. The junction had 10 bases not matched to a gene; V was cut back by 6 bases and J by 6 bases. The CDR3 is made up of 14 amino acids. The germline gives CDR1 SGHAT, CDR2 FQNNGV.

This chain uses TRBV6-6 with TRBJ1-6; 11 positions agree with TRBD1. The CDR3 loop spans 17 amino acids. With V trimmed by 5 bases and J by 4 bases, 7 bases remained unmatched. The V gene's germline CDR1 is MNHNY and CDR2 SVGAGI (reference sequence). The CDR3 nucleotides are TGTGCCAGCAGTCGAATCGGACAGGGGGCTTATAATTCACCCCTCCACTTT. This sequence encodes CASSRIGQGAYNSPLHF.

The genes are TRBV14 and TRBJ2-7, with D uncertain. CDR1 is SGHDN, CDR2 FVKESK, per germline. Deletions cut 0 bases from V and 5 bases from J, with 11 bases between. This CDR3 comprises 14 residues. For the CDR3, the DNA is TGTGCCAGCAGCCAAGATTTACTCCAAAACGAGCAGTACTTC. Protein sequence: CASSQDLLQNEQYF. Using reference TRBV14 and TRBJ2-7 for the parts outside the CDR3, the full variable domain is EAGVTQFPSHSVIEKGQTVTLRCDPISGHDNLYWYRRVMGKEIKFLLHFVKESKQDESGMPNNRFLAERTGGTYSTLKVQPAELEDSGVYFCASSQDLLQNEQYFGPGTRLTVT.

In this sample, this clone turned up once. The chain combines TRBV10-3 with TRBJ1-6; no reliable D call. Trimming removed 10 bases at V and 7 bases at J, with 11 bases between. CDR3 size: 12 residues. Germline CDR1 and CDR2: ENHRY and SYGVKD. CDR3 loop: CASRQENSPLHF. The CDR3 nucleotides read TGTGCCAGCCGACAAGAGAATTCACCCCTCCACTTT.

On this clone: An end of the junction does not agree with germline; a read error may underlie this. The chain carries TRBV5-1 and TRBJ1-1, with D maybe TRBD1 (5 bases). Germline CDR1 and CDR2: SGHRS and YFSETQ. The CDR3 extends over 14 amino acids. This chain's CDR3 is CASSLDAGNPEAFF. The CDR3 DNA reads as TGCGCCAGCAGCTTGGATGCAGGGAACCCTGAAGCTTTCTTT.

This chain links TRBV6-5 with TRBJ1-5, with D hard to call. CDR3 length: 14 amino acids. Germline assignment: CDR1 MNHEY and CDR2 SVGAGI. The V end was cut by 0 bases, the J end by 5 bases, with 8 bases between. The CDR3 spells CASSYSSRDQPQHF. In DNA, the CDR3 is TGTGCCAGCAGTTACTCCTCGAGGGATCAGCCCCAGCATTTT.

The J gene is TRBJ2-7, the V gene TRBV25-1, with D perhaps TRBD2 (5 bases). Trimming took off 5 bases at V and 12 bases at J, with 14 bases between the two ends. The CDR3 runs 11 residues. From germline, CDR1 is MGHDK and CDR2 SYGVNS. The CDR3 spells CASSRAGERYF. The CDR3 DNA follows: TGTGCCAGCAGTCGGGCCGGGGAACGGTACTTC.

The chain recombines TRBV5-8 with TRBJ2-4; 11 bases match TRBD2. V lost 1 base and J lost 8; bases outside the gene matches: 8. The CDR3 covers 16 residues. Germline V gene data show CDR1 as SGHTS and CDR2 as YDEGEE. The CDR3 DNA reads as TGTGCCAGCAGCTTGAGTCTAGCGGGGGGCCAGGACATTCAGTACTTC. Translation gives CASSLSLAGGQDIQYF.

The chain carries TRBV7-2 and TRBJ2-7; 11 bases fit TRBD2. CDR3 length: 15 residues. V shed 2 bases and J 5 bases; nucleotides not matched to a gene: 5. Per germline, CDR1 SGHTA and CDR2 FQGNSA. The CDR3 coding sequence is TGTGCCAGCAGCTTATCGACTAGCGGGGTGAACGAGCAGTACTTC. Translating it yields CASSLSTSGVNEQYF. The entire variable domain, with the rest obtained from reference TRBV7-2 and TRBJ2-7, is as follows: GAGVSQSPSNKVTEKGKDVELRCDPISGHTALYWYRQSLGQGLEFLIYFQGNSAPDKSGLPSDRFSAERTGGSVSTLTIQRTQQEDSAVYLCASSLSTSGVNEQYFGPGTRLTVT.

V and J are TRBV5-1 and TRBJ2-7; 10 bases agree with TRBD1. This CDR3 has 15 residues. V lost 6 bases, J lost 4 bases, and 10 bases stayed unmatched. Germline assignment: CDR1 SGHRS and CDR2 YFSETQ. CDR3 amino acids: CASTLTGQGIYEQYF. CDR3 nucleotides: TGCGCCAGCACGTTGACGGGACAGGGGATTTACGAGCAGTACTTC.

This chain joins TRBV5-1 and TRBJ1-2, with D possibly matching TRBD1 (6 bases). Germline V gene sequence: CDR1 SGHRS, CDR2 YFSETQ. V lost 4 bases to trimming and J lost 1 base, with 14 bases between them. CDR3 length: 15 amino acids. The CDR3: CASSVTGTNNYGYTF. CDR3 bases: TGCGCCAGCAGCGTAACCGGGACAAATAACTATGGCTACACCTTC.